The sequence of this T cell receptor (beta chain) was determined in a study of CD8+ T cells in alopecia areata. In the study overall: Affected scalp percentage gauged treated patients' severity.

V was pared by 4 bases and J by 3 bases, with 16 bases between. CDR1 and CDR2 from the germline V gene are SGHAT and FQNNGV. The CDR3 is 15 amino acids. Isolated RNA was reverse transcribed into cDNA used as the sequencing template. Measured with immunoSEQ multiplex PCR; TCRdb has only the in-frame clones, and not every one. This sample has 200,000 or so clones, with around two fifths found just once. The table lists this clone with a few counts. Its antigen is as yet unknown. The treatment: oral pan-JAK inhibitor, 5-10 mg twice daily. Regarding the study as a whole: A great number of expanded lesional clones endured in scalp and blood during tofacitinib.

Source: CD4+ T cells sorted from blood, taken at approximately week 31, from a patient treated with tofacitinib. The chain carries TRBV11-2 and TRBJ2-7; D remains ambiguous. The receptor comes from a human donor with alopecia areata. In DNA form, the CDR3 reads TGTGCCAGCAGCTCAATGGGCCCTACCATCTACGAGCAGTACTTC. It yields the protein CASSSMGPTIYEQYF.